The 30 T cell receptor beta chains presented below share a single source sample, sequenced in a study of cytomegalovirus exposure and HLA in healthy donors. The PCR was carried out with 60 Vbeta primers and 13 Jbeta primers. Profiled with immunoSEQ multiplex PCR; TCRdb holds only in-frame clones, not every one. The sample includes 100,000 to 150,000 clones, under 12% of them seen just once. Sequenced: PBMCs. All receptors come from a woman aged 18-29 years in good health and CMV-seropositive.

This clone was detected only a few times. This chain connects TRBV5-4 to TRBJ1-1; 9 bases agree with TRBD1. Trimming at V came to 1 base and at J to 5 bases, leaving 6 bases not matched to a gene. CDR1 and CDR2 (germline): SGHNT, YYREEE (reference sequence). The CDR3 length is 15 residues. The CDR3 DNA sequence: TGTGCCAGCAGCTTGACAGGGGGCGGGGAGACTGAAGCTTTCTTT. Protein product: CASSLTGGGETEAFF.

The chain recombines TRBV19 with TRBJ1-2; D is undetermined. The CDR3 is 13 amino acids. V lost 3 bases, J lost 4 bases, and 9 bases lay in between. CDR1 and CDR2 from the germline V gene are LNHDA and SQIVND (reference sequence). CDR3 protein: CASSMREAYGYTF. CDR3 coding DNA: TGTGCCAGTAGTATGAGGGAGGCCTATGGCTACACCTTC.

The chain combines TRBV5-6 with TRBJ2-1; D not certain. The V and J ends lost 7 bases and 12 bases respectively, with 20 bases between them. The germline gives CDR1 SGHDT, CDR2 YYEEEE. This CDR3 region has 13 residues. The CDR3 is CASSPVSTIVQFF. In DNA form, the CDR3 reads TGTGCCAGCTCCCCAGTTTCCACGATCGTGCAGTTCTTC.

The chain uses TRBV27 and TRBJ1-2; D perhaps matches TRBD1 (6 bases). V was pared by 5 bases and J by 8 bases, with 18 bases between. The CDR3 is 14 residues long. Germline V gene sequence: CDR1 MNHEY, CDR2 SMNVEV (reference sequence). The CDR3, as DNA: TGTGCCAGCAGTCCCTTGGGACATTGGGAAGGCTACACCTTC. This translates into CASSPLGHWEGYTF.

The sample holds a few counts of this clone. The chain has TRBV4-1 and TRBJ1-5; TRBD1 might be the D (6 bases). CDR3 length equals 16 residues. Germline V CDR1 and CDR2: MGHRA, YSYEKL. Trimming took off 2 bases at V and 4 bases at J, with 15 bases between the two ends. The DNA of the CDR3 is TGCGCCAGCAGCCAAATACAGGGACTACCAAATCAGCCCCAGCATTTT. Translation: CASSQIQGLPNQPQHF.

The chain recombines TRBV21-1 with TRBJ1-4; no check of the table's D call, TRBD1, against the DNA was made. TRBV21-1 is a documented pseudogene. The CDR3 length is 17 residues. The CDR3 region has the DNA TGTGCCAGCAGCAAGCAGGAACAGGGGGCAGCTAATGAAAAACTGTTTTTT. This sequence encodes CASSKQEQGAANEKLFF.

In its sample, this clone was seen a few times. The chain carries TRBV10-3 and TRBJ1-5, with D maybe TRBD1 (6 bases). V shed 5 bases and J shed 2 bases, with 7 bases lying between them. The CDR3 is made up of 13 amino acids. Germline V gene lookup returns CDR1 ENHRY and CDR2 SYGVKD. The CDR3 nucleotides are TGTGCCATCAGTCCAGGGGGCAATCAGCCCCAGCATTTT. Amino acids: CAISPGGNQPQHF.

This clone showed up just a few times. The CDR3: CASSLDSRRYGYTF. CDR3 DNA sequence: TGTGCCAGCAGTTTGGACAGCCGGAGATATGGCTACACCTTC. This sequence joins TRBV28 and TRBJ1-2, with D maybe TRBD1 (6 bases). The germline V and J ends were trimmed by 3 bases and 5 bases, with 13 bases remaining between them. The CDR3 is 14 amino acids. Germline assignment: CDR1 MDHEN and CDR2 SYDVKM.

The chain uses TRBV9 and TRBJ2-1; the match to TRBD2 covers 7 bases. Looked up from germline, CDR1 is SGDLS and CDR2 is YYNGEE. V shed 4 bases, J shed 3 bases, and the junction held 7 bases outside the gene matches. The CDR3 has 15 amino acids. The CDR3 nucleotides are TGTGCCAGCAGCCTTCGGCTAGCGGACTACAATGAGCAGTTCTTC. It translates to CASSLRLADYNEQFF.

The CDR3 region is CASSYRTGGTNEQFF. CDR3 DNA: TGTGCCAGCAGTTACAGGACAGGTGGGACTAATGAGCAGTTCTTC. The chain links TRBV6-5 to TRBJ2-1, with D tentatively TRBD1 (7 bases). Trimming pared 2 bases from V and 7 bases from J, leaving 15 bases between. The CDR3 contains 15 residues. The germline gives CDR1 MNHEY, CDR2 SVGAGI.

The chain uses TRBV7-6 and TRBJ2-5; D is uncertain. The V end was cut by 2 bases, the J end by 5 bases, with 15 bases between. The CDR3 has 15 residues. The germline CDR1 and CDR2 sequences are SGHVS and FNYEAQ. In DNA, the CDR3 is TGTGCCAGCAGCTTAAAACCGGTAGCTTGGGAGACCCAGTACTTC. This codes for CASSLKPVAWETQYF.

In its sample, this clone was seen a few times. The CDR3: CASSPMTGGIQPQHF. The DNA for the CDR3 is TGTGCCAGCAGTCCGATGACAGGAGGTATTCAGCCCCAGCATTTT. This chain connects TRBV27 to TRBJ1-5; D perhaps matches TRBD1 (6 bases). This CDR3 has 15 amino acids. The V and J ends lost 5 bases and 6 bases respectively, with 17 bases between them. Looked up from germline, CDR1 is MNHEY and CDR2 is SMNVEV (reference sequence).

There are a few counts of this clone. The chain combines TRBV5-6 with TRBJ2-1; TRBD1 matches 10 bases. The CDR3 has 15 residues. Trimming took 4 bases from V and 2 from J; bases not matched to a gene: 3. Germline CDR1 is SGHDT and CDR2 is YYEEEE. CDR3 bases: TGTGCCAGCAGCACGGGACAGGGGCCCTACAATGAGCAGTTCTTC. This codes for CASSTGQGPYNEQFF.

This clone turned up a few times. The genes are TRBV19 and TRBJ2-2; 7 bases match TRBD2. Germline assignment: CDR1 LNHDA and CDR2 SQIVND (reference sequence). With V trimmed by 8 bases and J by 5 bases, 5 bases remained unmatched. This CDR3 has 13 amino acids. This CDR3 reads CASERDGTGELFF. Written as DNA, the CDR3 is TGTGCCAGTGAGCGGGATGGGACCGGGGAGCTGTTTTTT.

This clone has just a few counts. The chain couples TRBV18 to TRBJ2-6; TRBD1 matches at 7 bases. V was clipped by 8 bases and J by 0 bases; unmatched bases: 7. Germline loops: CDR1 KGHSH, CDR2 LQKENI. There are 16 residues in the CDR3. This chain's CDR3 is CASIGTVSSGANVLTF. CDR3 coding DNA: TGTGCCAGCATCGGGACAGTAAGCTCTGGGGCCAACGTCCTGACTTTC.

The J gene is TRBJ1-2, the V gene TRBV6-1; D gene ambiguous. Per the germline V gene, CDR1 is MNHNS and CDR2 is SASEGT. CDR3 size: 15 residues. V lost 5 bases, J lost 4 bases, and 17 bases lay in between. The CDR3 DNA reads TGTGCCAGCAGTCTAGTCCCGGGAGCTTCCTATGGCTACACCTTC. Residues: CASSLVPGASYGYTF.

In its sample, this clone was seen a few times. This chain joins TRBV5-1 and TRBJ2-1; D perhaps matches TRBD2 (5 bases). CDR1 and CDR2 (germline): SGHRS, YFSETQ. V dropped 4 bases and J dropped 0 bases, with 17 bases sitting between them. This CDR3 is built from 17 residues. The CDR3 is CASSPSPTLSSYNEQFF. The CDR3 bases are TGCGCCAGCAGCCCTAGCCCGACCCTGAGCTCCTACAATGAGCAGTTCTTC.

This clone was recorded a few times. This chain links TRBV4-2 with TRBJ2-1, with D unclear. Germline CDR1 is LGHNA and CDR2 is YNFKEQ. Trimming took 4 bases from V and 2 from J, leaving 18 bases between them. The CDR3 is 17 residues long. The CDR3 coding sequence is TGTGCCAGCAGCCTATCGACCCCCTACGCGGCCTACAATGAGCAGTTCTTC. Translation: CASSLSTPYAAYNEQFF.

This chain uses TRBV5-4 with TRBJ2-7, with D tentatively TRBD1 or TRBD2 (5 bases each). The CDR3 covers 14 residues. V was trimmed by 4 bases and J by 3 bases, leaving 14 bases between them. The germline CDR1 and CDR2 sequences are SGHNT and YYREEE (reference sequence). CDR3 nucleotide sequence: TGTGCCAGCAGCCTGGGACCGACATACTACGAGCAGTACTTC. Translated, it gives CASSLGPTYYEQYF.

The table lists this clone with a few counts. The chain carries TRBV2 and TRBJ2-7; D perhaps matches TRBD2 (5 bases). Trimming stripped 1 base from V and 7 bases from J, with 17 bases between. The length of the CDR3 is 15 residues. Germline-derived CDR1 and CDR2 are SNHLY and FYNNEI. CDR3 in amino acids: CASSEVGGSRGEQYF. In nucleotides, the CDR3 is TGTGCCAGCAGTGAAGTCGGAGGCAGCCGTGGGGAGCAGTACTTC.

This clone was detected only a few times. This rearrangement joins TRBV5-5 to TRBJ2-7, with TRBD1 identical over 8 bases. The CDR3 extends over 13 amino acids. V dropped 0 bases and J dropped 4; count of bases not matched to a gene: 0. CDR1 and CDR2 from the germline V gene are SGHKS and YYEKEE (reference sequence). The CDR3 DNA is TGTGCCAGCAGCTTGGGGACAGGGTACGAGCAGTACTTC. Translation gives CASSLGTGYEQYF.

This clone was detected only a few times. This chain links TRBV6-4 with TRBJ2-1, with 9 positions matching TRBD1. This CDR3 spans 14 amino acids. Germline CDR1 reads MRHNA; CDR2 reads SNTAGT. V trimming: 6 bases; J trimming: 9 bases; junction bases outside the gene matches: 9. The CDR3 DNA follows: TGTGCCAGCAGCCCGGGACAGGGAGAGGGTGAGCAGTTCTTC. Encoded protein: CASSPGQGEGEQFF.

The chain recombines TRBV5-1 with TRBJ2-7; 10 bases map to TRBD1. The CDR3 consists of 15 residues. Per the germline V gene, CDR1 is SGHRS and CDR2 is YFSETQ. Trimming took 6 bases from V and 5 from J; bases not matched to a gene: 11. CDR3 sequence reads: CASTERDRGIHEQYF. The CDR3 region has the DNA TGCGCCAGCACTGAAAGGGACAGGGGAATTCACGAGCAGTACTTC.

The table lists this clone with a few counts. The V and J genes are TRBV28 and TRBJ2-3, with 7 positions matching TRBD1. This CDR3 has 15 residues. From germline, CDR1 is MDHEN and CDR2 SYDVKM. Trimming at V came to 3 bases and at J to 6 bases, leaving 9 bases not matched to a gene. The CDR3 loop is CASSFLDRDRDTQYF. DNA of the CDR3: TGTGCCAGCAGTTTCCTCGACAGGGATCGGGATACGCAGTATTTT.

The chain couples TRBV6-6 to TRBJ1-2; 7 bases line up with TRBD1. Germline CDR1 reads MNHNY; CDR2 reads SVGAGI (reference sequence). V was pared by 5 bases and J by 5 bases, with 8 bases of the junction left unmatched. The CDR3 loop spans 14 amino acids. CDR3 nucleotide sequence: TGTGCCAGCAGTGCCGGGACAGAGCGATATGGCTACACCTTC. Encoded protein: CASSAGTERYGYTF.

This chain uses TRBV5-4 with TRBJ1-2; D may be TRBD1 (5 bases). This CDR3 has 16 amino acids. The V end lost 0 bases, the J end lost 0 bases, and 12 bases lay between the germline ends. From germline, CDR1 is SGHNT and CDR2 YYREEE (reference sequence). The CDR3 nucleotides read TGTGCCAGCAGCTTGGGGGACGGGGGTCCTAACTATGGCTACACCTTC. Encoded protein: CASSLGDGGPNYGYTF.

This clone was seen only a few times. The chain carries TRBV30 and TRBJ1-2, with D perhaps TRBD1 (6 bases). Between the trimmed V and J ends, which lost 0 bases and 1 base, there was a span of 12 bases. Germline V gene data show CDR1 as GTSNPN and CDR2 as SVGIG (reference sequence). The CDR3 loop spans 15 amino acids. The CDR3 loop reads CAWSVTGRFNYGYTF. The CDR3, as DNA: TGTGCCTGGAGTGTGACAGGAAGATTTAACTATGGCTACACCTTC.

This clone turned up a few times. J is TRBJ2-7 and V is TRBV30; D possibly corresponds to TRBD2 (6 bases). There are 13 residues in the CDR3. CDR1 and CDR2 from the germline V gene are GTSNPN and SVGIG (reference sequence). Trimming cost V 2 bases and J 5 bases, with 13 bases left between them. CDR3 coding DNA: TGTGCCTGGAGTTATAGCGGAGCCAACGAGCAGTACTTC. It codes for CAWSYSGANEQYF.

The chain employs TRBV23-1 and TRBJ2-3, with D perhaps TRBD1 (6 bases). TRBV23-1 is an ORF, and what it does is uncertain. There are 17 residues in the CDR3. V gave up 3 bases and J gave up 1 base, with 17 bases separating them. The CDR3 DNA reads TGCGCCAGCAGTCATTATATCCGGGACACTTGCACAGATACGCAGTATTTT. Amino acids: CASSHYIRDTCTDTQYF.

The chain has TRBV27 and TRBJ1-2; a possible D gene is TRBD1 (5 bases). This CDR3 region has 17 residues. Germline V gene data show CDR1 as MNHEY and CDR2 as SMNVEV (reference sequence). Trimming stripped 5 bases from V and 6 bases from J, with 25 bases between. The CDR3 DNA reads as TGTGCCAGCAGTCCCCGCCAGGGCCCATTAGAGATAAATGGCTACACCTTC. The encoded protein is CASSPRQGPLEINGYTF.